Included here is one T cell receptor (beta chain) sequence, with context. The data were produced by immunoSEQ multiplex PCR, yet TCRdb's version contains in-frame clones alone and is incomplete. Of 100,000 to 150,000 clones in the sample, roughly 80% were seen once. The CDR3 consists of 16 residues. CDR1 is SGDLS and CDR2 is YYNGEE in the germline V gene. Trimming stripped 0 bases from V and 0 bases from J, with 10 bases between. This sample stems from a study of blood T cell repertoires in COVID-19. Study-level information: In each case, the material was cDNA or gDNA derived from T cells, B-cell-depleted T cells, or PBMCs.

This clonotype originated in a man between 60 and 75 years old with acute or convalescent COVID-19. This chain connects TRBV9 to TRBJ2-1; D may be TRBD1 (5 bases). The material sequenced was peripheral blood. The CDR3 DNA follows: TGTGCCAGCAGCGTAGGGGGCGGAAGCTCCTACAATGAGCAGTTCTTC. This gives the protein CASSVGGGSSYNEQFF.